The 28 T cell receptor beta chains presented below share a single source sample, sequenced in a study of T cell responses to AZD1222 COVID-19 vaccine (dated by TCRdb to the early 2020s). Library preparation used the immunoSEQ multiplex PCR assay. TCRdb mirrors the immuneACCESS table, restricted to in-frame sequences. Some clones are absent from its copies; in checked studies, under half trace to an unresolved V gene, and the reason for the others is unknown. Across this sample there are a few hundred thousand clones, with more than 80% seen only once. The ten largest clones take up less than 0.65% of the sample. Read against the paper, the sample's time point label means: baseline before first vaccination. Material: peripheral blood, obtained on day 0 of AZD1222 vaccination. These receptors were obtained from an adult in good health.

The genes are TRBV18 and TRBJ1-5; D not certain. Trimming took 2 bases from V and 0 from J, leaving 11 bases between them. CDR3 length equals 16 residues. The V gene's germline CDR1 is KGHSH and CDR2 LQKENI. The CDR3 region is CASSPGVGPSNQPQHF. The CDR3 DNA follows: TGTGCCAGCTCACCAGGGGTAGGGCCTAGCAATCAGCCCCAGCATTTT.

This clone was detected once. The V call is TRBV19, the J call TRBJ1-1; D gene uncertain. Trimming removed 0 bases at V and 0 bases at J, with 5 bases between. Germline V lookup: CDR1 LNHDA, CDR2 SQIVND (reference sequence). The CDR3 runs 14 residues. The CDR3 coding sequence is TGTGCCAGTAGTATAGAGTCTATGAACACTGAAGCTTTCTTT. Translating it yields CASSIESMNTEAFF.

The V gene is TRBV11-2, the J gene TRBJ2-7; D is tentatively TRBD1 or TRBD2 (6 bases each). Trimming took 4 bases from V and 4 from J, leaving 14 bases between them. There are 14 residues in the CDR3. The germline gives CDR1 SGHAT, CDR2 FQNNGV. The CDR3 sequence is CASSSRGVEYEQYF. CDR3 DNA sequence: TGTGCCAGCAGCTCGAGGGGGGTTGAGTACGAGCAGTACTTC.

The J gene is TRBJ2-3, the V gene TRBV27; 7 bases fit TRBD2. Germline CDR1 reads MNHEY; CDR2 reads SMNVEV (reference sequence). With V trimmed by 3 bases and J by 8 bases, 8 bases remained unmatched. The CDR3 spans 14 residues. The CDR3 DNA sequence: TGTGCCAGCAGTTTTTGGAGGGAGGGAGGTACGCAGTATTTT. This codes for CASSFWREGGTQYF.

V usage is TRBV10-3 and J usage is TRBJ2-1, with no clear D. Germline CDR1 ENHRY, CDR2 SYGVKD. V lost 10 bases and J 0 bases, leaving 10 bases between the germline ends. The CDR3 extends over 13 amino acids. The CDR3, as DNA: TGTGCCACCAAGGGCCTCTCCTACAATGAGCAGTTCTTC. Translating gives CATKGLSYNEQFF.

The chain combines TRBV7-8 with TRBJ1-4; tentatively, D is TRBD1 (6 bases). The CDR3 length is 13 residues. Trimming shortened V by 5 bases and J by 7 bases, and 11 bases separated the two germline ends. Per the germline V gene, CDR1 is SGHVS and CDR2 is FQNEAQ. CDR3 sequence: CASSTRDIEKLFF. In DNA form, the CDR3 reads TGTGCCAGCAGCACGAGGGACATTGAAAAACTGTTTTTT.

The V and J genes are TRBV25-1 and TRBJ2-7; tentative D call: TRBD1 (6 bases). There are 15 residues in the CDR3. The V gene's germline CDR1 is MGHDK and CDR2 SYGVNS. Trimming cost V 2 bases and J 0 bases, with 11 bases left between them. The CDR3 protein is CASSENRAYSYEQYF. The CDR3 coding sequence is TGTGCCAGCAGTGAAAACAGGGCTTACTCCTACGAGCAGTACTTC.

The chain carries TRBV7-9 and TRBJ1-4, with TRBD1 matching over 8 bases. CDR3 length equals 15 residues. V was clipped by 5 bases and J by 6 bases; unmatched bases: 8. Germline V gene data show CDR1 as SEHNR and CDR2 as FQNEAQ (reference sequence). The CDR3 DNA reads TGTGCCAGCAGCCCTCCAGGGGGCGCCTATGAAAAACTGTTTTTT. Translation: CASSPPGGAYEKLFF.

V usage is TRBV5-4 and J usage is TRBJ2-2; 9 bases are a match to TRBD1. CDR3 length: 15 amino acids. Trimming removed 4 bases from V and 2 bases from J; junction bases left unmatched: 3. Germline-derived CDR1 and CDR2 are SGHNT and YYREEE (reference sequence). The CDR3 here is CASSSTGGNTGELFF. The CDR3 coding sequence is TGTGCCAGCAGCAGTACAGGGGGCAACACCGGGGAGCTGTTTTTT. Full variable domain (outside the CDR3, taken from reference TRBV5-4 and TRBJ2-2): ETGVTQSPTHLIKTRGQQVTLRCSSQSGHNTVSWYQQALGQGPQFIFQYYREEENGRGNFPPRFSGLQFPNYSSELNVNALELDDSALYLCASSSTGGNTGELFFGEGSRLTVL.

The V and J genes are TRBV7-9 and TRBJ2-7, with D perhaps matching TRBD2 (5 bases). The germline CDR1 and CDR2 sequences are SEHNR and FQNEAQ (reference sequence). This CDR3 is built from 17 residues. V dropped 4 bases and J dropped 2 bases, with 21 bases sitting between them. The CDR3 is CASSSGVRNPSPYEQYF. CDR3 coding DNA: TGTGCCAGCAGCTCCGGGGTCCGAAACCCCTCGCCCTACGAGCAGTACTTC. Full variable domain (missing parts from reference TRBV7-9 and TRBJ2-7): DTGVSQNPRHKITKRGQNVTFRCDPISEHNRLYWYRQTLGQGPEFLTYFQNEAQLEKSRLLSDRFSAERPKGSFSTLEIQRTEQGDSAMYLCASSSGVRNPSPYEQYFGPGTRLTVT.

The chain links TRBV11-2 to TRBJ2-5, with a tentative D call TRBD1 (5 bases). The V end was cut by 2 bases, the J end by 10 bases, with 20 bases between. The CDR3 loop spans 15 amino acids. CDR1 SGHAT and CDR2 FQNNGV come from the germline V gene. The CDR3 spells CASSLRGRVSSDQYF. CDR3 nucleotides: TGTGCCAGCAGCTTACGTGGCAGGGTGTCATCCGACCAGTACTTC.

The genes are TRBV7-8 and TRBJ1-1, with D unresolved. Trimming left V 5 bases short and J 1 base short, with 8 bases between. Germline CDR1 is SGHVS and CDR2 is FQNEAQ. CDR3 length: 13 residues. This chain's CDR3 is CASSRLWNTEAFF. Written as DNA, the CDR3 is TGTGCCAGCAGCCGGCTCTGGAACACTGAAGCTTTCTTT.

The chain joins TRBV7-3 to TRBJ2-5; no definite D call. The germline CDR1 and CDR2 sequences are SGHTA and FQGTGA. The ends were cut back, 5 bases at V and 5 bases at J, with 15 bases in the middle. The CDR3 has 14 amino acids. CDR3 region: CASSTPPRTETQYF. CDR3 bases: TGTGCCAGCAGCACACCGCCTAGAACGGAGACCCAGTACTTC.

The chain is built from TRBV3-1 (or the pseudogene TRBV3-2) and TRBJ1-2, with D perhaps TRBD1 (6 bases). With 7 bases removed from V and 8 bases from J, the gap between germline ends came to 17 bases. The germline V gene has CDR1 LGHDT and CDR2 YNNKEL (reference sequence). The CDR3 has 13 amino acids. The CDR3 DNA reads as TGTGCCAGCACCCTCCGGGGGGGCTGGGGCTACACCTTC. Its protein product is CASTLRGGWGYTF.

The chain couples TRBV27 to TRBJ2-1; no definite D call. The CDR3 consists of 15 residues. From germline, CDR1 is MNHEY and CDR2 SMNVEV (reference sequence). Trimming took 2 bases from V and 0 from J, leaving 8 bases between them. In DNA form, the CDR3 reads TGTGCCAGCAGTTTAGGTCCAAGCTCCTACAATGAGCAGTTCTTC. It is translated as CASSLGPSSYNEQFF.

This chain uses TRBV28 with TRBJ1-5; 8 positions match TRBD1. CDR3 length: 17 amino acids. The J segment lost 6 bases and the V segment lost 5 bases, leaving 15 bases of the junction unmatched. Germline V gene data show CDR1 as MDHEN and CDR2 as SYDVKM. The CDR3 DNA reads TGTGCCAGCAGTAACCCCCTGGTCACAGGGGGTACTCAGCCCCAGCATTTT. It is translated as CASSNPLVTGGTQPQHF.

The chain joins TRBV7-3 to TRBJ1-1, with TRBD1 as a possible D gene (5 bases). Germline lookup yields CDR1 SGHTA and CDR2 FQGTGA. Trimming took 5 bases from V and 1 from J, leaving 14 bases between them. The CDR3 covers 15 residues. CDR3 DNA sequence: TGTGCCAGCAGCGCCCAGGGTTACCCGAACACTGAAGCTTTCTTT. Translated, it gives CASSAQGYPNTEAFF.

J is TRBJ1-1 and V is TRBV19; a weak D match, TRBD1 (5 bases). Deletions cut 7 bases from V and 0 bases from J, with 12 bases between. The CDR3 loop spans 14 amino acids. The germline V gene encodes CDR1 LNHDA and CDR2 SQIVND (reference sequence). CDR3: CASIQGGMNTEAFF. The CDR3 DNA reads TGTGCCAGTATTCAGGGCGGAATGAACACTGAAGCTTTCTTT. The entire variable domain, with the rest obtained from reference TRBV19 and TRBJ1-1, is as follows: DGGITQSPKYLFRKEGQNVTLSCEQNLNHDAMYWYRQDPGQGLRLIYYSQIVNDFQKGDIAEGYSVSREKKESFPLTVTSAQKNPTAFYLCASIQGGMNTEAFFGQGTRLTVV.

The CDR3 DNA is TGTGCCACCAGTACCGGGACAAGGCTCAGCTACACCTTC. Its translation: CATSTGTRLSYTF. The chain has TRBV24-1 and TRBJ1-2; tentatively, D is TRBD1 (6 bases). Trimming pared 6 bases from V and 9 bases from J, leaving 16 bases between. The CDR3 sequence is 13 residues long. Germline V lookup: CDR1 KGHDR, CDR2 SFDVKD.

The gene calls are TRBV6-5 and TRBJ1-5; D is perhaps TRBD1 (6 bases). The V and J ends lost 6 bases and 6 bases respectively, with 12 bases between them. Germline CDR1 is MNHEY and CDR2 is SVGAGI. The CDR3 is made up of 13 amino acids. Here the CDR3 DNA reads TGTGCCAGCAGCAAAGGGGGAGGTCAGCCCCAGCATTTT. It yields the protein CASSKGGGQPQHF.

The chain uses TRBV28 and TRBJ1-1, with 9 bases matching TRBD1. Germline CDR1 MDHEN, CDR2 SYDVKM. V dropped 10 bases and J dropped 8; count of bases not matched to a gene: 8. The CDR3 extends over 12 amino acids. Here the CDR3 DNA reads TGTGCCACCACAGGGGGCTGGTCGGAAGCTTTCTTT. It encodes CATTGGWSEAFF.

This clone has only a few counts. V and J are TRBV27 and TRBJ2-5, with 14 bases fitting TRBD2. Unmatched junction bases numbered 4, after V lost 5 bases and J lost 2 bases. This CDR3 comprises 16 residues. Per the germline V gene, CDR1 is MNHEY and CDR2 is SMNVEV (reference sequence). The CDR3 loop is CASSPRLAGGQETQYF. CDR3 in DNA: TGTGCCAGCAGTCCTCGACTAGCGGGGGGGCAAGAGACCCAGTACTTC.

This chain uses TRBV15 with TRBJ2-7; 9 positions agree with TRBD1. This CDR3 is 15 amino acids long. V lost 1 base and J lost 2; bases outside the gene matches: 3. In germline, CDR1 is LNHNV, CDR2 YYDKDF (reference sequence). The CDR3 spells CATSRGGDRAYEQYF. The CDR3 DNA reads as TGTGCCACCAGCAGAGGAGGGGACAGGGCCTACGAGCAGTACTTC. Combining the CDR3 with reference TRBV15 and TRBJ2-7 gives the whole variable domain DAMVIQNPRYQVTQFGKPVTLSCSQTLNHNVMYWYQQKSSQAPKLLFHYYDKDFNNEADTPDNFQSRRPNTSFCFLDIRSPGLGDTAMYLCATSRGGDRAYEQYFGPGTRLTVT.

V gene TRBV4-1 combines with J gene TRBJ2-5; TRBD1 matches at 10 bases. Trimming at V came to 4 bases and at J to 2 bases, leaving 4 bases not matched to a gene. Germline CDR1 reads MGHRA; CDR2 reads YSYEKL. This CDR3 region has 15 residues. The CDR3 loop is CASSPGDRGQETQYF. For the CDR3, the DNA is TGCGCCAGCAGCCCAGGGGACAGGGGTCAAGAGACCCAGTACTTC.

This clone was picked up one time. This sequence joins TRBV15 and TRBJ2-3, with D uncertain. From germline, CDR1 is LNHNV and CDR2 YYDKDF (reference sequence). The CDR3 totals 11 residues. The V and J ends lost 8 bases and 2 bases respectively, with 5 bases between them. The CDR3 loop is CATVLTDTQYF. The CDR3 coding sequence is TGTGCCACCGTCCTCACAGATACGCAGTATTTT.

V gene TRBV7-9 combines with J gene TRBJ1-1; D gene uncertain. V was pared by 5 bases and J by 1 base, with 2 bases between. Germline-derived CDR1 and CDR2 are SEHNR and FQNEAQ (reference sequence). CDR3 length equals 11 residues. The CDR3, as DNA: TGTGCCAGCAGCCAGAACACTGAAGCTTTCTTT. Translation: CASSQNTEAFF.

The rearrangement uses TRBV6-5 and TRBJ2-5; no reliable D call. Trimming removed 6 bases from V and 1 base from J, with 6 bases in between. CDR1 and CDR2 (germline): MNHEY, SVGAGI. The CDR3 extends over 12 amino acids. CDR3 in amino acids: CASSRPQETQYF. In nucleotides, the CDR3 is TGTGCCAGCAGCCGTCCCCAAGAGACCCAGTACTTC.

The V call is TRBV28, the J call TRBJ1-5, with D uncertain. There are 12 residues in the CDR3. The V gene lost 2 bases and the J gene lost 7 bases, with 6 bases spanning the gap. CDR1 and CDR2 (germline): MDHEN, SYDVKM. CDR3 in amino acids: CASSLRRQPQHF. The CDR3 bases are TGTGCCAGCAGTTTACGTCGACAGCCCCAGCATTTT.